This T cell receptor beta chain was documented in a study of T cells in Graves' hyperthyroidism and ophthalmopathy. The authors obtained PBMCs from 10 ml of fresh peripheral blood. Authors of the study amplified TCR beta CDR3 regions from RNA transcripts. The TCR CDR3 was amplified in a first-round RT-PCR using the HTBI primer set. TCRdb used MiXCR to reprocess the multiplex PCR reads, holding one entry per CDR3 protein. The sample has roughly 300,000 distinct CDR3 sequences, less than 30% seen once. Germline CDR1 and CDR2: LNHNV and YYDKDF (reference sequence). V gave up 0 bases and J gave up 7 bases, with 6 bases separating them. This CDR3 is 13 amino acids long. This clonotype appeared many times.

Sequenced sample: blood. The V gene is TRBV15, the J gene TRBJ2-2, with D unclear. The receptor was derived from a man aged 35 to 55 with Graves' hyperthyroidism that later progressed to Graves' ophthalmopathy. The CDR3 nucleotides are TGTGCCACCAGCAGAGATCACGGCGGGGAGCTGTTTTTT. This encodes CATSRDHGGELFF.